The 10 T cell receptor beta chains below come from one sample, sequenced in a study of blood T cell repertoires in COVID-19. Some clones are missing from TCRdb's copy, which holds only in-frame ones; the method was immunoSEQ multiplex PCR. Counted here are 150,000 to 200,000 clones, approximately 80% occurring once; the ten biggest clones make up around 5.9%. Sequencing input: PBMCs or T cells enriched from blood (not recorded which). These receptors were taken from a middle-aged man who had recovered from COVID-19.

The rearrangement uses TRBV25-1 and TRBJ1-4, with 9 bases aligning to TRBD1. Germline trimming cut 3 bases from V and 2 bases from J; bases unmatched to any gene: 7. The CDR3 contains 17 residues. The V gene's germline CDR1 is MGHDK and CDR2 SYGVNS. In DNA form, the CDR3 reads TGTGCCAGCAGTGAGAATAACAGGGGGCCCACTAATGAAAAACTGTTTTTT. It codes for CASSENNRGPTNEKLFF.

The V gene is TRBV30, the J gene TRBJ2-1; 7 positions agree with TRBD2. This CDR3 is 14 amino acids long. The germline V gene has CDR1 GTSNPN and CDR2 SVGIG (reference sequence). V lost 7 bases, J lost 9 bases, and 15 bases stayed unmatched. The CDR3 loop reads CASGLDLPRGEQFF. As DNA, the CDR3 is TGTGCCTCCGGACTAGACCTCCCTAGGGGTGAGCAGTTCTTC.

This chain joins TRBV14 and TRBJ2-3; 7 nucleotides align to TRBD1. This CDR3 has 19 amino acids. The V segment lost 4 bases and the J segment 6 bases; nucleotides outside the gene matches: 22. CDR1 and CDR2 from the germline V gene are SGHDN and FVKESK. The CDR3 protein is CASSLSTKQGPGSMDTQYF. The CDR3 coding sequence is TGTGCCAGCAGCCTTTCTACTAAACAGGGGCCCGGTAGTATGGATACGCAGTATTTT.

The V and J genes are TRBV7-9 and TRBJ1-2, with D maybe TRBD1 (6 bases). The V gene lost 3 bases and the J gene lost 2 bases, with 13 bases spanning the gap. Germline V gene sequence: CDR1 SEHNR, CDR2 FQNEAQ (reference sequence). This CDR3 contains 15 residues. The CDR3 DNA reads TGTGCCAGCAGCTTGAAACAGGGAGTCAACTATGGCTACACCTTC. Translation: CASSLKQGVNYGYTF.

J is TRBJ1-6 and V is TRBV7-9; D is ambiguous. V was pared by 2 bases and J by 6 bases, with 14 bases between. CDR3 length: 16 amino acids. Germline loops: CDR1 SEHNR, CDR2 FQNEAQ (reference sequence). CDR3 nucleotides: TGTGCCAGCAGCTTAAGAGGGAAGGGCTTTAATTCACCCCTCCACTTT. The encoded protein is CASSLRGKGFNSPLHF.

This chain connects TRBV19 to TRBJ1-1, with a possible D match to TRBD1 (5 bases). The CDR3 has 15 amino acids. Germline V gene lookup returns CDR1 LNHDA and CDR2 SQIVND (reference sequence). The V and J ends lost 2 bases and 4 bases respectively, with 14 bases between them. The DNA of the CDR3 is TGTGCCAGTAGTATAAGCGGGGGTCTAGGCACTGAAGCTTTCTTT. Its protein is CASSISGGLGTEAFF.

The V and J genes are TRBV6-6 and TRBJ2-1, with 11 bases that match TRBD2. This CDR3 comprises 16 residues. V lost 2 bases and J lost 7; bases outside the gene matches: 7. CDR1 is MNHNY and CDR2 is SVGAGI in the germline V gene (reference sequence). The CDR3 DNA reads TGTGCCAGCAGTTACGAGGCTCTAGCGGGGGGTAATGAGCAGTTCTTC. As protein: CASSYEALAGGNEQFF.

The chain couples TRBV18 to TRBJ1-2; D unclear. Germline lookup yields CDR1 KGHSH and CDR2 LQKENI. The CDR3 is 17 amino acids. Between the trimmed V and J ends, which lost 3 bases and 2 bases, there was a span of 19 bases. CDR3 sequence (DNA): TGTGCCAGCTCACCCTCCTCGGGAGCGACTCCAAACTATGGCTACACCTTC. The encoded protein is CASSPSSGATPNYGYTF.

This chain's CDR3 is CASSLSYRDRDHGYTF. CDR3 coding DNA: TGTGCCAGCTCCCTCTCCTACCGGGACAGGGATCACGGCTACACCTTC. The chain combines TRBV25-1 with TRBJ1-2; 9 positions match TRBD1. The trim removed 8 bases at V and 8 bases at J, leaving 18 bases unmatched. This CDR3 is 16 amino acids long. CDR1 and CDR2 (germline): MGHDK, SYGVNS.

The chain couples TRBV7-8 to TRBJ2-7; TRBD2 matches 7 bases. The CDR3 sequence is 16 residues long. J gave up 0 bases and V 7 bases, and 12 bases lay outside the gene matches. Germline V gene lookup returns CDR1 SGHVS and CDR2 FQNEAQ. The DNA of the CDR3 is TGTGCCAGCAATGGGCTAGCGGCAAACCTCTCCTACGAGCAGTACTTC. Its protein product is CASNGLAANLSYEQYF.